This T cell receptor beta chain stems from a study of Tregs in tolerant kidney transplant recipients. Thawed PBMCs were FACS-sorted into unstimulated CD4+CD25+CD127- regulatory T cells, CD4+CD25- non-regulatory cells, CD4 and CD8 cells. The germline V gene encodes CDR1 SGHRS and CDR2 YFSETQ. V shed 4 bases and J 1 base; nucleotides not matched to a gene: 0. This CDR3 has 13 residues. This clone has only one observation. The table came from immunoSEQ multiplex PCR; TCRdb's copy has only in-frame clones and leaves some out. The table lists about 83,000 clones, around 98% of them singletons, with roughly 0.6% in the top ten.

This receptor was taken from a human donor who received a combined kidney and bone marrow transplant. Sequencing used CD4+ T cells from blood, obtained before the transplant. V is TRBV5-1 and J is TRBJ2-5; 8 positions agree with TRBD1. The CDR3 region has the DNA TGCGCCAGCAGCGACAGGGGCCAAGAGACCCAGTACTTC. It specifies CASSDRGQETQYF.